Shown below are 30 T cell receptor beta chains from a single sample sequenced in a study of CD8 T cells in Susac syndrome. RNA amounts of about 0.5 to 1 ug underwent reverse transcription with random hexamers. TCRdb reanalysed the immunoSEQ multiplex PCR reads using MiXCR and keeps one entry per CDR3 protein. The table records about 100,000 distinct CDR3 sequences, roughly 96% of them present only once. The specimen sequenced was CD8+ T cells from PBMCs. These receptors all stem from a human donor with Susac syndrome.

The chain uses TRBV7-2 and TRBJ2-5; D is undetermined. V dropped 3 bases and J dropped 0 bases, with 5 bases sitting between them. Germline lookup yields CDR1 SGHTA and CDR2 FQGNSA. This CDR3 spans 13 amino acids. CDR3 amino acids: CASSFQYQETQYF. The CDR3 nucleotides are TGTGCCAGCAGCTTTCAATACCAAGAGACCCAGTACTTC.

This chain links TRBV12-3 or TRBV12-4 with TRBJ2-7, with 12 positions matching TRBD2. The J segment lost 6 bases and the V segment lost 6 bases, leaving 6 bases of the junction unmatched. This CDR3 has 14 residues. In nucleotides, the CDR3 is TGTGCCAGCAGGACTAGCGGGGGCTTCGGCGAGCAGTACTTC. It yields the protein CASRTSGGFGEQYF.

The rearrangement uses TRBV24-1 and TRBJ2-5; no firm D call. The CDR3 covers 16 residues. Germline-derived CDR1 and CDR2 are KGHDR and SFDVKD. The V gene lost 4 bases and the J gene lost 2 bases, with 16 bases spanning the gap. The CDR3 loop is CATSDLAEMIQETQYF. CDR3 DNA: TGTGCCACCAGTGACCTCGCGGAGATGATACAAGAGACCCAGTACTTC.

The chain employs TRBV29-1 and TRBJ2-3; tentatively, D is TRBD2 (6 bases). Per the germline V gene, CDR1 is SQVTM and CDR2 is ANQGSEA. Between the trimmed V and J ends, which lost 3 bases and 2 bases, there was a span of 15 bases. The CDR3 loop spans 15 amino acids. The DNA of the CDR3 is TGCAGCGTTGAGATTCGGGGGACTTACACAGATACGCAGTATTTT. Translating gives CSVEIRGTYTDTQYF.

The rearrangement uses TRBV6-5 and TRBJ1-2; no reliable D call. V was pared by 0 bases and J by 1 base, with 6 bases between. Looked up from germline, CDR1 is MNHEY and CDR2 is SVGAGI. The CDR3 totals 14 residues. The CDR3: CASSYSAHNYGYTF. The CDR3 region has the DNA TGTGCCAGCAGTTACTCTGCCCATAACTATGGCTACACCTTC.

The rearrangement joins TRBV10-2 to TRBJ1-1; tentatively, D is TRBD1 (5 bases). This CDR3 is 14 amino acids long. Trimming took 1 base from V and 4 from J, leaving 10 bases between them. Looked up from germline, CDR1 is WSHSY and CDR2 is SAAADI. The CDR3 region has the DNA TGCGCCAGCAGTGAGTTAGTAGGGGCCACTGAAGCTTTCTTT. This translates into CASSELVGATEAFF.

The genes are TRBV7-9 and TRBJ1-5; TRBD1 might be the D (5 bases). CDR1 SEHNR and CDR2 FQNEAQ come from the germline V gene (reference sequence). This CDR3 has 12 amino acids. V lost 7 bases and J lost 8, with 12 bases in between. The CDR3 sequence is CASNGDGEPQHF. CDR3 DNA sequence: TGTGCCAGCAACGGGGACGGGGAGCCCCAGCATTTT.

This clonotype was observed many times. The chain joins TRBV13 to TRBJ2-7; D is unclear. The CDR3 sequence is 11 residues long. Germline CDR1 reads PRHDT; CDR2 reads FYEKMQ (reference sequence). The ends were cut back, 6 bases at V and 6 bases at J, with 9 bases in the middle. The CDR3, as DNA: TGTGCCAGCAGTTTGGGTGGCGAGCAGTACTTC. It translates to CASSLGGEQYF.

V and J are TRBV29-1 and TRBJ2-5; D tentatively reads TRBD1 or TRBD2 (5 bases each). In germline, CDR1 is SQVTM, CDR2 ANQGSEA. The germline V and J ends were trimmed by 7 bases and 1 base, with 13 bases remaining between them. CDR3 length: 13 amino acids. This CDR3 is CSALGPSQETQYF. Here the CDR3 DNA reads TGCAGCGCCCTGGGACCCTCCCAAGAGACCCAGTACTTC.

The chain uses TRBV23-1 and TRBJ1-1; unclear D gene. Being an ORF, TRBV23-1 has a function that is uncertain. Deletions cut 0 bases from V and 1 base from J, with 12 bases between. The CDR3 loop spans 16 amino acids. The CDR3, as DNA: TGCGCCAGCAGTCAATCCTGGGCTGCTAGGAACACTGAAGCTTTCTTT. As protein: CASSQSWAARNTEAFF.

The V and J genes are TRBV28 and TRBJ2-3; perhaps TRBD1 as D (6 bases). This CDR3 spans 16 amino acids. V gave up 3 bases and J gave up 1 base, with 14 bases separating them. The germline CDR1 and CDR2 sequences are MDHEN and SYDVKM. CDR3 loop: CASSFDRPGGTDTQYF. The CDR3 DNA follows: TGTGCCAGCAGTTTCGACAGGCCTGGGGGCACAGATACGCAGTATTTT.

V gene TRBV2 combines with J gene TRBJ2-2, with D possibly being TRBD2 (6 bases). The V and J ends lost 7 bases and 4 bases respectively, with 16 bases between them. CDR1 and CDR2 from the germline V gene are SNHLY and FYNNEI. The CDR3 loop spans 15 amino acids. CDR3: CASTGTSRRTGELFF. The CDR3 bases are TGTGCCAGCACCGGGACTTCTCGTCGCACCGGGGAGCTGTTTTTT.

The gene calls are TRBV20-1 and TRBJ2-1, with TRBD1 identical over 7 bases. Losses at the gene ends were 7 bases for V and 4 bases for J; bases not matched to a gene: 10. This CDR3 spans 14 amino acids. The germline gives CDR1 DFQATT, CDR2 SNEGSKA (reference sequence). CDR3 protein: CSVVGTEVYNEQFF. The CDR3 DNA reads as TGCAGTGTAGTTGGGACAGAGGTGTACAATGAGCAGTTCTTC.

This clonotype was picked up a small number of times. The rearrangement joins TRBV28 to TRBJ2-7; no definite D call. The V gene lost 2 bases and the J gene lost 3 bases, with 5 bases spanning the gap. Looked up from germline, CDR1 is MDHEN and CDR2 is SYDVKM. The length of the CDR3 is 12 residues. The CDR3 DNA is TGTGCCAGCAGTTTAAGGGACTACGAGCAGTACTTC. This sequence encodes CASSLRDYEQYF.

The DNA of the CDR3 is TGCAGTGCCGGTGGGCGGGGCACAGATACGCAGTATTTT. It encodes CSAGGRGTDTQYF. V usage is TRBV20-1 and J usage is TRBJ2-3, with D maybe TRBD2 (5 bases). Germline V CDR1 and CDR2: DFQATT, SNEGSKA (reference sequence). V was pared by 6 bases and J by 1 base, with 11 bases between. CDR3 length: 13 residues.

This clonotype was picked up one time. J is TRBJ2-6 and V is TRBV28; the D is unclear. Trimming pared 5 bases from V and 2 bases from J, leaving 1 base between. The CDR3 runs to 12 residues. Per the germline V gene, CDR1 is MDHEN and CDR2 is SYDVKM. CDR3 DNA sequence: TGTGCCAGCAGTACTGGGGCCAACGTCCTGACTTTC. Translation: CASSTGANVLTF.

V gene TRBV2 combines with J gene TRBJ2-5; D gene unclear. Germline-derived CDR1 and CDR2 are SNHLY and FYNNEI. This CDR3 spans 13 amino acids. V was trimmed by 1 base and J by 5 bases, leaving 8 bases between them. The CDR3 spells CASSEGLGETQYF. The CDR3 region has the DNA TGTGCCAGCAGTGAAGGCCTCGGGGAGACCCAGTACTTC.

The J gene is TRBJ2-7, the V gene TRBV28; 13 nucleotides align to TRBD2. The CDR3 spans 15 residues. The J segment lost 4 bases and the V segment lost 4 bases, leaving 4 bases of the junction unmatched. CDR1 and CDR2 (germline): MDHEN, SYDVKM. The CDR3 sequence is CASSSWTSGSYEQYF. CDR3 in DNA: TGTGCCAGCAGTTCGTGGACTAGCGGGAGTTACGAGCAGTACTTC.

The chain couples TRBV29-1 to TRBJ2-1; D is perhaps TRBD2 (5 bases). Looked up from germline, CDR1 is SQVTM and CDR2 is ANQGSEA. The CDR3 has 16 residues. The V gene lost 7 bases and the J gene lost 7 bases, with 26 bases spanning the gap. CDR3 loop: CSGDPLSGVYENEQFF. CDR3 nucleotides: TGCAGCGGCGATCCCTTAAGCGGAGTGTATGAGAATGAGCAGTTCTTC.

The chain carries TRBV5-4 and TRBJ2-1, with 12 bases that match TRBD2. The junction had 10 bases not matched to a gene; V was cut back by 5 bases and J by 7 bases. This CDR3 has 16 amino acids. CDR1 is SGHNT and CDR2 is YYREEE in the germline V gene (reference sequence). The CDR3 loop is CASSFDIGTSGNEQFF. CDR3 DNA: TGTGCCAGCAGTTTTGATATTGGGACTAGCGGGAATGAGCAGTTCTTC.

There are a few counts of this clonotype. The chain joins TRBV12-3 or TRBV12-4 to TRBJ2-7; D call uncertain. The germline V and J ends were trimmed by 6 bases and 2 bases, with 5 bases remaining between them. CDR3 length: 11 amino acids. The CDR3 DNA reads TGTGCCAGCAGCCGCGCCTACGAGCAGTACTTC. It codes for CASSRAYEQYF.

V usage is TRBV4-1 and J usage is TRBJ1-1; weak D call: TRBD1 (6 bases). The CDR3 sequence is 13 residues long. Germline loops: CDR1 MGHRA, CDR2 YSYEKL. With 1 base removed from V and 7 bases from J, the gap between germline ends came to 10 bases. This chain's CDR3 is CASSQGTALEAFF. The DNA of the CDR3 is TGCGCCAGCAGCCAAGGGACAGCCCTTGAAGCTTTCTTT.

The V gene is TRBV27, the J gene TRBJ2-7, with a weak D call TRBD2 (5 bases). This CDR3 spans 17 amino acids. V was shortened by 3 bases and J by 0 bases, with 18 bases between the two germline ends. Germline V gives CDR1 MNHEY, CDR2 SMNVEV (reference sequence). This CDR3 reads CASSFSGSSDGSYEQYF. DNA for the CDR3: TGTGCCAGCAGTTTTTCGGGATCCTCGGACGGCTCCTACGAGCAGTACTTC.

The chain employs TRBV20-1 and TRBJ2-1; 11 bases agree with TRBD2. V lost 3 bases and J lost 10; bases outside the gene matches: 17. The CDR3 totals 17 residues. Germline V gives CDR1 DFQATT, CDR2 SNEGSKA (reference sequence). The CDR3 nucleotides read TGCAGTGCTAGGGGCGAGGGGTCGCTAGCGGGGGGCCGGGAGCAGTTCTTC. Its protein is CSARGEGSLAGGREQFF.

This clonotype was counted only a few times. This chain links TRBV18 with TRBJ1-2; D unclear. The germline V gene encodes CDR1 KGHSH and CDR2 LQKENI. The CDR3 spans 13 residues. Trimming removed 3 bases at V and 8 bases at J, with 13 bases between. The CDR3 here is CASSPSDSRGYTF. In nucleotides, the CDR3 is TGTGCCAGCTCACCTTCGGACTCCCGGGGCTACACCTTC.

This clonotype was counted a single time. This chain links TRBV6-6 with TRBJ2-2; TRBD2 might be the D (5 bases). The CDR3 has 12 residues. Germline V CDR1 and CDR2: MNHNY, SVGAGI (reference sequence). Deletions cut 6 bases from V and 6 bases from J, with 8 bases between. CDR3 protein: CASSRDSGELFF. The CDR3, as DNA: TGTGCCAGCAGCCGGGATTCCGGGGAGCTGTTTTTT.

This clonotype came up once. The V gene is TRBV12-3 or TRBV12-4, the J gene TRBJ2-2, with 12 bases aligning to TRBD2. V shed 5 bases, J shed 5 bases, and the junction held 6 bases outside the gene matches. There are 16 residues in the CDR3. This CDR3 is CASSTSGRPGTGELFF. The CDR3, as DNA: TGTGCCAGCAGTACTAGCGGGAGGCCGGGGACCGGGGAGCTGTTTTTT.

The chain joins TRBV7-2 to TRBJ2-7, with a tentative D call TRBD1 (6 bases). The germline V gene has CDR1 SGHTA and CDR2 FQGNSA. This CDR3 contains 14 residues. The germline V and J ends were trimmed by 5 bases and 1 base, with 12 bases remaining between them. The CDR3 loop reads CASSNNRASYEQYF. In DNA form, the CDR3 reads TGTGCCAGCAGCAACAACAGGGCTTCCTACGAGCAGTACTTC. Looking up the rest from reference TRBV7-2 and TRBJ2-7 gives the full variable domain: GAGVSQSPSNKVTEKGKDVELRCDPISGHTALYWYRQSLGQGLEFLIYFQGNSAPDKSGLPSDRFSAERTGGSVSTLTIQRTQQEDSAVYLCASSNNRASYEQYFGPGTRLTVT.

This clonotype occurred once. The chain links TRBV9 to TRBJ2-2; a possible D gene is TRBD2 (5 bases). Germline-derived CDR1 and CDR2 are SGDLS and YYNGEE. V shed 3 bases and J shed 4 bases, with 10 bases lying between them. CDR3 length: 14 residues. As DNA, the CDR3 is TGTGCCAGCAGCGAAGGGAGTGGCACCGGGGAGCTGTTTTTT. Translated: CASSEGSGTGELFF.

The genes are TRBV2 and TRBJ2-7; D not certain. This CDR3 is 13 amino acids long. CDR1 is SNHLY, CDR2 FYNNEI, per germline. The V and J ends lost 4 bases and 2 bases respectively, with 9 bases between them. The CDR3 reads CASSAASTYEQYF. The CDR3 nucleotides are TGTGCCAGCAGTGCGGCGTCCACCTACGAGCAGTACTTC.